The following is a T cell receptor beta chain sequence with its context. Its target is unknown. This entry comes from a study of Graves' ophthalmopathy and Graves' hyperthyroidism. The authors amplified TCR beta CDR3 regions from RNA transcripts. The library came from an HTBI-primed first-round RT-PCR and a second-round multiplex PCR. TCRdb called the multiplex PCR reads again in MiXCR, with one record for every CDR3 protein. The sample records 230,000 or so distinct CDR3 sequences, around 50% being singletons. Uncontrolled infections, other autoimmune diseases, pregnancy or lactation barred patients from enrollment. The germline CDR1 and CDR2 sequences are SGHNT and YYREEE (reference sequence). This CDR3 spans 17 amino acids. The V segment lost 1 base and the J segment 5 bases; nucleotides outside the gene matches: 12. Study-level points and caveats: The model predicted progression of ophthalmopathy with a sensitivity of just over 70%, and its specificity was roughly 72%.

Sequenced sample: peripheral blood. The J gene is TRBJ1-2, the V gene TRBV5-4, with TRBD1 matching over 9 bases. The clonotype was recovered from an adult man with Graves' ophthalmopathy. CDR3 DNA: TGTGCCAGCAGCTTGCAGGGACAGGGACGTCCTTTATATGGCTACACCTTC. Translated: CASSLQGQGRPLYGYTF.